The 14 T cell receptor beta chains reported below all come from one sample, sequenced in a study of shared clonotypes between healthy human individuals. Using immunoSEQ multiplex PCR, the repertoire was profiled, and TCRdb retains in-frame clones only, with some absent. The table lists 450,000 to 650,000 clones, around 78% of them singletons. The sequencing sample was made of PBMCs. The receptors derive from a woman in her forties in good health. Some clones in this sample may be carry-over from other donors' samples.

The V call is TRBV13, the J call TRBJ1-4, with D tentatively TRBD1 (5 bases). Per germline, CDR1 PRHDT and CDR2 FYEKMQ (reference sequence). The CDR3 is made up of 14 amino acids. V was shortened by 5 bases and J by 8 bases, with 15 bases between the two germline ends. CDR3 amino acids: CASSARGTGEKLFF. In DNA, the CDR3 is TGTGCCAGCAGCGCGCGGGGGACCGGCGAAAAACTGTTTTTT.

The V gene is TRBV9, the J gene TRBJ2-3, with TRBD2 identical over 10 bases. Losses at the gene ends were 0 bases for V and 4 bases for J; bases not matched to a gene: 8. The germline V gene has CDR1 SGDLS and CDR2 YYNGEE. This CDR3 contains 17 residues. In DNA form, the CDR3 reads TGTGCCAGCAGCGTAGACGTGGGACTAGCGCGGGCAGATACGCAGTATTTT. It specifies CASSVDVGLARADTQYF.

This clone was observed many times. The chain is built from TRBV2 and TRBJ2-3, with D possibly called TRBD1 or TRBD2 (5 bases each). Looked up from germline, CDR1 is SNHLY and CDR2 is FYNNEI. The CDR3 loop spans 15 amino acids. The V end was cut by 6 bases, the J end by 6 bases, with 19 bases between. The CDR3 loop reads CASSEGQGRFDTQYF. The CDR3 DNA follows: TGTGCCAGCAGCGAGGGGCAGGGTCGGTTTGATACGCAGTATTTT.

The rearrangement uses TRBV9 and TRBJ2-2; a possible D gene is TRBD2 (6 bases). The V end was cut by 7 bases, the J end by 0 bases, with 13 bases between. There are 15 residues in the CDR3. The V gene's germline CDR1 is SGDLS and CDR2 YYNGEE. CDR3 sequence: CASEEGSSNTGELFF. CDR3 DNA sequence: TGTGCCAGCGAGGAGGGCAGTTCGAACACCGGGGAGCTGTTTTTT.

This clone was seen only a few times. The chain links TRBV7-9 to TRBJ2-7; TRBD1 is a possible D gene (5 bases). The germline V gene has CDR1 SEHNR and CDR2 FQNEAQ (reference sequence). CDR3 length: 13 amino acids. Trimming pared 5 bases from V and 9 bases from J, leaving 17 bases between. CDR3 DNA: TGTGCCAGCAGCCTAGACAGTCCCTATGGGCAGTACTTC. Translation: CASSLDSPYGQYF. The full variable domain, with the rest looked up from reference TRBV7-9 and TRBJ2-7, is DTGVSQNPRHKITKRGQNVTFRCDPISEHNRLYWYRQTLGQGPEFLTYFQNEAQLEKSRLLSDRFSAERPKGSFSTLEIQRTEQGDSAMYLCASSLDSPYGQYFGPGTRLTVT.

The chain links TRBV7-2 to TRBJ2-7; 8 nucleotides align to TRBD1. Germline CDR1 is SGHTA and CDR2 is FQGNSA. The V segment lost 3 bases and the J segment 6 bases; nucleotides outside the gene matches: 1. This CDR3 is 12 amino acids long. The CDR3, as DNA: TGTGCCAGCAGCTTTGGGACAGGCGAGCAGTACTTC. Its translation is CASSFGTGEQYF.

The CDR3 DNA is TGTGCCAGCAGCTTACAGCGGAACTCCTACGAGCAGTACTTC. This translates into CASSLQRNSYEQYF. The J gene is TRBJ2-7, the V gene TRBV7-2, with TRBD2 as a possible D gene (5 bases). The CDR3 loop spans 14 amino acids. Germline V gene sequence: CDR1 SGHTA, CDR2 FQGNSA. V was shortened by 2 bases and J by 0 bases, with 8 bases between the two germline ends. Looking up the rest from reference TRBV7-2 and TRBJ2-7 gives the full variable domain: GAGVSQSPSNKVTEKGKDVELRCDPISGHTALYWYRQSLGQGLEFLIYFQGNSAPDKSGLPSDRFSAERTGGSVSTLTIQRTQQEDSAVYLCASSLQRNSYEQYFGPGTRLTVT.

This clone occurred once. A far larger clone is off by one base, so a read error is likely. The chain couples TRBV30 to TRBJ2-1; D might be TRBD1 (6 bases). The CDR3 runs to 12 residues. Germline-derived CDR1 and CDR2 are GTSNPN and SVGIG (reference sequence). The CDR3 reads CAWSQGPNERFF. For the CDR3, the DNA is TGTGCCTGGAGTCAGGGGCCCAATGAGCGGTTCTTC.

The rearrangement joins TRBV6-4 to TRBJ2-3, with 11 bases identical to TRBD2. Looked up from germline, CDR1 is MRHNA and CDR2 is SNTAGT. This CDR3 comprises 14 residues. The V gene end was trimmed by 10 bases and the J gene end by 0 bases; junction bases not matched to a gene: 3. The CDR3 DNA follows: TGTGCCACCAGGACTAGCGGGAGCACAGATACGCAGTATTTT. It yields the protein CATRTSGSTDTQYF.

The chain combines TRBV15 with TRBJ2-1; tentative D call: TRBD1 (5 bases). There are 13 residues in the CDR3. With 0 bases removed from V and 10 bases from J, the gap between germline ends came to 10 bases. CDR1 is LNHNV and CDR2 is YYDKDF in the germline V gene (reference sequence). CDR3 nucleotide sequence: TGTGCCACCAGCAGAGATCAGGGCAGGGAGCAGTTCTTC. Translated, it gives CATSRDQGREQFF.

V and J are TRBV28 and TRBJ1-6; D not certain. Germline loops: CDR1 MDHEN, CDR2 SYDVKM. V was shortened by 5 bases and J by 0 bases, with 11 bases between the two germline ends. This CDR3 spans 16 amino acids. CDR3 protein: CASSTFNNSYNSPLHF. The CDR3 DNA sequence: TGTGCCAGCAGTACCTTTAACAACTCCTATAATTCACCCCTCCACTTT.

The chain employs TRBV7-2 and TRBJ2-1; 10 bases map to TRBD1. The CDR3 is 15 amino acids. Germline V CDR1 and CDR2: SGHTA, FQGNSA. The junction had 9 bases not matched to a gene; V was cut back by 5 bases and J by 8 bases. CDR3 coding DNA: TGTGCCAGCAGCCTTGGACAGGGGGAAGGCGATGAGCAGTTCTTC. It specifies CASSLGQGEGDEQFF.

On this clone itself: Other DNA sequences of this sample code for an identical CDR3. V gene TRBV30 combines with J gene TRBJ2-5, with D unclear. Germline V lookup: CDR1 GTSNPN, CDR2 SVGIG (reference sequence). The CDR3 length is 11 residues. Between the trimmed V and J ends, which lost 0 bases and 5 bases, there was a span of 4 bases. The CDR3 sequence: CAWSVRETQYF. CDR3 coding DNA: TGTGCCTGGAGTGTACGGGAGACCCAGTACTTC.

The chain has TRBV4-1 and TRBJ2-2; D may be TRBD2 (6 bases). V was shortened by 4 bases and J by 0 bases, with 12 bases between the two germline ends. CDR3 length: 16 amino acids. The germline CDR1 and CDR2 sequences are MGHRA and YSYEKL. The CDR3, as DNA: TGCGCCAGCAGCCCCCTCCGGGGGTCGAACACCGGGGAGCTGTTTTTT. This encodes CASSPLRGSNTGELFF.